Below, 32 T cell receptor beta chains from the same sample are listed, as sequenced in a study of T cells in Graves' hyperthyroidism and ophthalmopathy. Regions amplified from RNA transcripts were the TCR beta CDR3 regions. The TCR CDR3 first-round RT-PCR relied on the HTBI primer set. TCRdb redid the calling of the multiplex PCR reads with MiXCR, one entry per CDR3 protein. This sample has hundreds of thousands of distinct CDR3 sequences, with approximately 14% found just once. Sequenced sample: blood. All receptors come from a young woman with Graves' hyperthyroidism.

The sample holds many counts of this clonotype. V usage is TRBV28 and J usage is TRBJ1-1, with D perhaps TRBD1 (6 bases). CDR1 is MDHEN and CDR2 is SYDVKM in the germline V gene. Trimming took 5 bases from V and 0 from J, leaving 10 bases between them. The length of the CDR3 is 14 residues. The CDR3 is CASSDRTVNTEAFF. The CDR3 DNA follows: TGTGCCAGCAGTGATAGGACAGTGAACACTGAAGCTTTCTTT.

This clonotype occurred many times. The rearrangement joins TRBV7-2 to TRBJ1-6; D not resolved. V shed 5 bases and J shed 4 bases, with 12 bases lying between them. The CDR3 runs 15 residues. Germline loops: CDR1 SGHTA, CDR2 FQGNSA. The chain's CDR3 is CASSPVSQYNSPLHF. Here the CDR3 DNA reads TGTGCCAGCAGCCCAGTCAGCCAATATAATTCACCCCTCCACTTT.

This clonotype came up a few times. The V and J genes are TRBV27 and TRBJ2-7; the D gene is possibly TRBD1 (5 bases). Germline CDR1 is MNHEY and CDR2 is SMNVEV (reference sequence). V lost 8 bases to trimming and J lost 3 bases, with 11 bases between them. The CDR3 covers 12 residues. The CDR3 reads CASAGPHYEQYF. CDR3 bases: TGTGCCAGCGCAGGGCCTCACTACGAGCAGTACTTC.

This clonotype has at least ten counts. This chain joins TRBV28 and TRBJ1-5, with D tentatively TRBD1 (5 bases). CDR3 length equals 16 residues. Germline loops: CDR1 MDHEN, CDR2 SYDVKM. V lost 2 bases to trimming and J lost 3 bases, with 14 bases between them. The CDR3 reads CASSLNLGLYNQPQHF. The CDR3 DNA follows: TGTGCCAGCAGTTTAAATCTGGGACTCTACAATCAGCCCCAGCATTTT.

This clonotype was counted many times. This sequence joins TRBV12-3 or TRBV12-4 and TRBJ2-5; unclear D gene. The CDR3 sequence is 15 residues long. V lost 2 bases and J lost 4, with 14 bases in between. The CDR3 DNA reads TGTGCCAGCAGTTTATACGGTCCTGGACCAGAGACCCAGTACTTC. This codes for CASSLYGPGPETQYF.

This clonotype was counted at least ten times. The rearrangement links TRBV5-6 to TRBJ1-1, with no clear D. The CDR3 runs 12 residues. The ends were cut back, 3 bases at V and 7 bases at J, with 10 bases in the middle. From germline, CDR1 is SGHDT and CDR2 YYEEEE. The CDR3 DNA reads TGTGCCAGCAGCTGGTCAGGAAATGAAGCTTTCTTT. Residues: CASSWSGNEAFF.

This clonotype was detected ten times or more. The rearrangement uses TRBV29-1 and TRBJ1-5; D is ambiguous. V was clipped by 4 bases and J by 5 bases, with 12 bases between them. The germline V gene has CDR1 SQVTM and CDR2 ANQGSEA. This CDR3 is 13 amino acids long. This chain's CDR3 is CSVVAGLDQPQHF. As DNA, the CDR3 is TGCAGCGTTGTCGCGGGGTTGGATCAGCCCCAGCATTTT.

This clonotype was counted many times. The rearrangement uses TRBV24-1 and TRBJ1-5, with D possibly TRBD1 on 5 matching bases. This CDR3 is 16 amino acids long. The V gene's germline CDR1 is KGHDR and CDR2 SFDVKD. V was trimmed by 2 bases and J by 3 bases, leaving 13 bases between them. CDR3 nucleotide sequence: TGTGCCACCAGTGATTCAACGGGGCCTCACAATCAGCCCCAGCATTTT. As protein: CATSDSTGPHNQPQHF.

This chain joins TRBV29-1 and TRBJ2-7, with TRBD1 matching over 8 bases. The germline V gene encodes CDR1 SQVTM and CDR2 ANQGSEA. V dropped 5 bases and J dropped 6; count of bases not matched to a gene: 9. This CDR3 has 13 residues. CDR3 in DNA: TGCAGCGTTCGAACAGGGGGTTCTGGCGAGCAGTACTTC. Amino acid sequence: CSVRTGGSGEQYF.

This clonotype was seen at least ten times. The chain joins TRBV27 to TRBJ2-1; D gene ambiguous. This CDR3 has 14 residues. Trimming stripped 3 bases from V and 4 bases from J, with 10 bases between. Germline CDR1 reads MNHEY; CDR2 reads SMNVEV (reference sequence). Written as DNA, the CDR3 is TGTGCCAGCAGTTTTTATCCCGGGTACAATGAGCAGTTCTTC. Its protein is CASSFYPGYNEQFF.

This clonotype showed up many times. The chain joins TRBV12-3 or TRBV12-4 to TRBJ1-1; D is undetermined. V was shortened by 2 bases and J by 7 bases, with 26 bases between the two germline ends. This CDR3 has 18 amino acids. CDR3: CASSLNPLRLDMGYEAFF. As DNA, the CDR3 is TGTGCCAGCAGTTTAAACCCCCTCCGATTGGATATGGGGTATGAAGCTTTCTTT.

This clonotype was seen ten or more times. The chain combines TRBV20-1 with TRBJ2-3, with 9 bases fitting TRBD2. Germline V gene data show CDR1 as DFQATT and CDR2 as SNEGSKA (reference sequence). V gave up 5 bases and J gave up 6 bases; unmatched junction bases: 18. This CDR3 comprises 17 residues. CDR3 amino acids: CSASHPLARGGPDTQYF. The DNA of the CDR3 is TGCAGTGCTTCCCACCCGTTGGCGCGGGGGGGCCCGGATACGCAGTATTTT.

At least ten counts were recorded for this clonotype. This sequence joins TRBV18 and TRBJ1-1; 8 bases fit TRBD1. Trimming at V came to 1 base and at J to 5 bases, leaving 15 bases not matched to a gene. This CDR3 comprises 18 residues. Germline CDR1 is KGHSH and CDR2 is LQKENI. CDR3 nucleotide sequence: TGTGCCAGCTCACCACGAGCTGCAGGGGGCGTGAGGGAAACTGAAGCTTTCTTT. Protein sequence: CASSPRAAGGVRETEAFF.

This clonotype was found many times. The J gene is TRBJ1-2, the V gene TRBV29-1; D possibly corresponds to TRBD1 (5 bases). The ends were cut back, 7 bases at V and 0 bases at J, with 12 bases in the middle. CDR3 size: 13 residues. Germline CDR1 is SQVTM and CDR2 is ANQGSEA. The CDR3 DNA reads TGCAGCGCCGGACTGGGACCTAACTATGGCTACACCTTC. Amino acid sequence: CSAGLGPNYGYTF.

This clonotype occurred a few times. DNA of the CDR3: TGTGCCAGCAGCCCGGGGTGGGGACTCTCCTACGAGCAGTACTTC. Protein: CASSPGWGLSYEQYF. The rearrangement uses TRBV6-2 or TRBV6-3 and TRBJ2-7; possibly TRBD2 for D (6 bases). The CDR3 sequence is 15 residues long. V was trimmed by 6 bases and J by 0 bases, leaving 15 bases between them. The V gene's germline CDR1 is MNHEY and CDR2 SVGEGT.

This chain connects TRBV2 to TRBJ1-2; D gene unclear. Germline loops: CDR1 SNHLY, CDR2 FYNNEI. The V end was cut by 3 bases, the J end by 4 bases, with 9 bases between. This CDR3 is 13 amino acids long. The CDR3 reads CASSEAQSYGYTF. Here the CDR3 DNA reads TGTGCCAGCAGTGAGGCCCAGAGCTATGGCTACACCTTC.

This clonotype was observed many times. The rearrangement uses TRBV29-1 and TRBJ2-7; tentatively, D is TRBD1 (5 bases). Trimming took 2 bases from V and 2 from J, leaving 16 bases between them. Looked up from germline, CDR1 is SQVTM and CDR2 is ANQGSEA. This CDR3 has 15 residues. The CDR3 DNA is TGCAGCGTTGAACTACAGGCCGACGTTACCTACGAGCAGTACTTC. This translates into CSVELQADVTYEQYF.

The chain recombines TRBV5-1 with TRBJ2-1; 11 positions agree with TRBD1. The V gene's germline CDR1 is SGHRS and CDR2 YFSETQ. This CDR3 contains 16 residues. Trimming took 5 bases from V and 0 from J; bases not matched to a gene: 4. Written as DNA, the CDR3 is TGCGCCAGCAGACCTGGACAGGGGGCCTCCTACAATGAGCAGTTCTTC. Translated, it gives CASRPGQGASYNEQFF.

A note on this clonotype: One end of the junction does not line up with germline, which may come from a read error. This rearrangement joins TRBV6-9 to TRBJ1-6; 7 nucleotides match TRBD1. The germline V gene has CDR1 MNHGY and CDR2 SVAAGI. This CDR3 comprises 13 residues. CDR3 sequence reads: CASSTGVGSPLHF. CDR3 bases: TGCGCCAGCAGTACAGGGGTGGGATCACCCCTCCACTTT.

The sample holds many counts of this clonotype. The rearrangement joins TRBV28 to TRBJ2-3; TRBD1 matches 7 bases. The CDR3 sequence is 13 residues long. V dropped 11 bases and J dropped 2; count of bases not matched to a gene: 7. CDR1 is MDHEN, CDR2 SYDVKM, per germline. CDR3 sequence (DNA): TGTGCCGGTAACAGGGGAAACACAGATACGCAGTATTTT. This encodes CAGNRGNTDTQYF.

A few counts support this clonotype. This rearrangement joins TRBV27 to TRBJ2-7; perhaps TRBD2 as D (6 bases). CDR3 length: 16 residues. The germline gives CDR1 MNHEY, CDR2 SMNVEV (reference sequence). The V end was cut by 5 bases, the J end by 6 bases, with 23 bases between. The CDR3 protein is CASSRRDGSISGEQYF. CDR3 nucleotides: TGTGCCAGCAGTCGGAGGGACGGATCTATCTCGGGCGAGCAGTACTTC.

This clonotype was seen many times. The CDR3 region has the DNA TGTGCCAGCAGTTTGATTGACAGGGGGTCCTACGAGCAGTACTTC. As protein: CASSLIDRGSYEQYF. This chain uses TRBV28 with TRBJ2-7, with TRBD1 identical over 9 bases. V lost 3 bases and J lost 1; bases outside the gene matches: 4. In germline, CDR1 is MDHEN, CDR2 SYDVKM. The CDR3 is made up of 15 amino acids.

There are a few counts of this clonotype. In DNA form, the CDR3 reads TGCGCCAGCAGCCAAGGACAGTCTAGCACAGATACGCAGTATTTT. Its protein product is CASSQGQSSTDTQYF. The chain joins TRBV4-1 to TRBJ2-3; the D gene is possibly TRBD1 (5 bases). V was shortened by 1 base and J by 0 bases, with 8 bases between the two germline ends. Looked up from germline, CDR1 is MGHRA and CDR2 is YSYEKL. The CDR3 sequence is 15 residues long.

This clonotype was seen more than once but under ten times. The chain uses TRBV10-3 and TRBJ1-1; D possibly corresponds to TRBD1 (5 bases). The CDR3 has 16 residues. The V end was cut by 3 bases, the J end by 1 base, with 15 bases between. The V gene's germline CDR1 is ENHRY and CDR2 SYGVKD. Here the CDR3 reads CAISERQGGRNTEAFF. The CDR3 region has the DNA TGTGCCATCAGTGAAAGGCAGGGTGGGAGGAACACTGAAGCTTTCTTT.

J is TRBJ1-2 and V is TRBV6-6; no firm D call. V lost 0 bases to trimming and J lost 8 bases, with 13 bases between them. The CDR3 has 14 amino acids. Germline assignment: CDR1 MNHNY and CDR2 SVGAGI (reference sequence). CDR3 DNA sequence: TGTGCCAGCAGTTACTCAGGACTGTCGGACGGCTACACCTTC. Residues: CASSYSGLSDGYTF.

CDR3 in DNA: TGTGCCAGCAGTGACTTTTTTCACCAGGGGACCTATGGCTACACCTTC. Translated, it gives CASSDFFHQGTYGYTF. V gene TRBV6-1 combines with J gene TRBJ1-2, with D tentatively TRBD1 (6 bases). The germline V and J ends were trimmed by 3 bases and 4 bases, with 18 bases remaining between them. Germline V gene lookup returns CDR1 MNHNS and CDR2 SASEGT. The CDR3 extends over 16 amino acids.

In this sample, this clonotype turned up a few times. The genes are TRBV3-1 and TRBJ1-4; D is ambiguous. The CDR3 is 14 amino acids. V lost 1 base and J lost 4, with 7 bases in between. Germline CDR1 LGHDT, CDR2 YNNKEL (reference sequence). CDR3 in DNA: TGTGCCAGCAGCCAAGGGGGAAATAATGAAAAACTGTTTTTT. Amino acids: CASSQGGNNEKLFF.

This clonotype came up a few times. The chain joins TRBV4-1 to TRBJ2-7, with TRBD1 as a possible D gene (5 bases). V lost 0 bases and J lost 1, with 10 bases in between. This CDR3 comprises 15 residues. Per the germline V gene, CDR1 is MGHRA and CDR2 is YSYEKL. The CDR3, as DNA: TGCGCCAGCAGCCAAGACGAAGGGGATTCCTACGAGCAGTACTTC. Residues: CASSQDEGDSYEQYF.

This clonotype was counted many times. This chain joins TRBV5-1 and TRBJ2-3; 7 bases are shared with TRBD1. Trimming at V came to 4 bases and at J to 0 bases, leaving 8 bases not matched to a gene. Germline values: CDR1 SGHRS, CDR2 YFSETQ. The CDR3 length is 16 residues. CDR3 residues: CASSAPGTVSTDTQYF. CDR3 nucleotide sequence: TGCGCCAGCAGCGCGCCCGGGACAGTGAGCACAGATACGCAGTATTTT.

About this clonotype itself: This sequence may be a read error, since a much larger clone differs from it by one base. This chain's CDR3 is CASGESRNYGYTF. CDR3 bases: TGCGCCAGCGGTGAGTCCAGGAACTATGGCTACACCTTC. The rearrangement joins TRBV10-2 to TRBJ1-2; D gene uncertain. Germline lookup yields CDR1 WSHSY and CDR2 SAAADI. This CDR3 is 13 amino acids long.

This clonotype has ten or more counts. The chain employs TRBV12-3 or TRBV12-4 and TRBJ1-5, with TRBD1 matching 8 bases. This CDR3 region has 17 residues. V lost 5 bases and J lost 5; bases outside the gene matches: 14. CDR3 sequence reads: CASSPNRGAAGYQPQHF. For the CDR3, the DNA is TGTGCCAGCAGTCCAAACAGGGGGGCCGCAGGGTATCAGCCCCAGCATTTT.

The chain has TRBV19 and TRBJ1-5; D perhaps matches TRBD1 (5 bases). CDR3 length: 16 amino acids. Germline lookup yields CDR1 LNHDA and CDR2 SQIVND (reference sequence). Trimming left V 5 bases short and J 5 bases short, with 19 bases between. CDR3 sequence: CASSLRVAIVYQPQHF. As DNA, the CDR3 is TGTGCCAGTAGTCTCAGGGTCGCCATTGTCTATCAGCCCCAGCATTTT. Combining the CDR3 with reference TRBV19 and TRBJ1-5 gives the whole variable domain DGGITQSPKYLFRKEGQNVTLSCEQNLNHDAMYWYRQDPGQGLRLIYYSQIVNDFQKGDIAEGYSVSREKKESFPLTVTSAQKNPTAFYLCASSLRVAIVYQPQHFGDGTRLSIL.